Described below is a single T cell receptor beta chain sequence and its context. No antigen is known for it. This sample is part of a study of cytomegalovirus exposure and HLA in healthy donors. General study findings and limits: The classifier reportedly diagnosed cytomegalovirus status with high sensitivity and specificity. Certain indistinguishable V segments, among them TRBV6-2 and TRBV6-3, were excluded. After further analysis at a later stage, 17,000 or so TCR beta sequences were associated with HLA alleles at 0.05 false discovery rate.

The V gene lost 0 bases and the J gene lost 2 bases, with 8 bases spanning the gap. This CDR3 has 14 residues. CDR1 and CDR2 (germline): SGHTA, FQGNSA. A multiplex PCR was run with 60 Vbeta primers and 13 Jbeta primers. Produced via immunoSEQ multiplex PCR; TCRdb's table is partial and in-frame only. The table shows about 130,000 clones, with approximately 80% occurring only once. Sequencing was performed on PBMCs. This chain connects TRBV7-2 to TRBJ2-7; D perhaps matches TRBD2 (6 bases). This clonotype originated in a female donor in good health and CMV-seropositive. In DNA form, the CDR3 reads TGTGCCAGCAGCTTAGCGGGACTTACCTACGAGCAGTACTTC. It translates to CASSLAGLTYEQYF.